This T cell receptor beta chain was sequenced for a study of beta chain features in type 1 diabetes. Overall study results and limits: Lower insertion and higher deletion counts appeared at VDJ junctions in type 1 diabetes patients. The study notes PCR might favor shorter templates equally in patients and controls. A moderate, significant TCRB CDR3 shortening appeared in type 1 diabetes across four CD4+ subsets.

The entirety of the isolated RNA underwent reverse transcription, so expressed TCRB transcripts were sequenced. The method was immunoSEQ multiplex PCR; TCRdb's version includes in-frame clones alone and lacks a portion of them. The table includes over 150,000 clones, 6.5% to 8.5% detected once. The germline CDR1 and CDR2 sequences are LNHDA and SQIVND (reference sequence). CDR3 length: 17 residues. The J segment lost 3 bases and the V segment lost 7 bases, leaving 13 bases of the junction unmatched. With respect to this clone: No antigen is known for it.

This TCR was sampled from a young woman with type 1 diabetes. The sequencing input was central memory CD4+ T cells from blood. J is TRBJ1-5 and V is TRBV19; the match to TRBD1 covers 9 bases. CDR3 in amino acids: CASKDRGGVGPNQPQHF. The CDR3 bases are TGTGCCAGTAAGGACAGGGGCGGTGTCGGCCCCAATCAGCCCCAGCATTTT.